This TCR beta chain was captured in a study of blood T cell repertoires in COVID-19 (dated by TCRdb to between 2020 and 2021). With regard to the full study: Samples covering the acute and convalescent phases of COVID-19 were provided by collaborators in the United States, Italy and Spain. The material from the prospective study consisted of cDNA or gDNA derived from T cells, B-cell-depleted T cells, or PBMCs. The dataset comprised deeply sampled blood TCRbeta repertoires from subjects exposed to, actively infected with, or recovered from COVID-19. A freely available public database, intended as a resource for researchers studying the immune response to SARS-CoV-2, is where the repertoires were released. Samples came from the ongoing ImmuneRACE study (first 160 participants) plus 1,254 subjects from 6 global collaborators. Nearly every sample came with metadata listing a de-identified subject ID, COVID-19 status, age in years and sex. HLA class I and class II types, where available, came from metadata supplied by the sample provider rather than from assay-based typing.

V ends up 1 base short and J 5 bases short, with an unmatched junction base count of 10. Sequences LGHNA (CDR1) and YNFKEQ (CDR2) are obtained from the germline V gene. The CDR3 has 16 amino acids, counting the end cysteine and phenylalanine. The DNA shown is the 48-base CDR3, in frame from base 1. Each collaborating institution followed its own protocols to collect whole blood in K2EDTA tubes. For TCRbeta analysis, collaborators shipped samples in one of three forms: frozen whole blood, isolated PBMCs, or DNA extracted from either of those sample types. TCRbeta CDR3 regions were amplified from genomic DNA by means of the immunoSEQ Assay, a bias-controlled multiplex PCR. In the source study's methods: The number of nucleated cells in each sample was estimated from the amplification of reference gene primers within the assay. To quantify the absolute abundance of each unique TCRbeta CDR3 rearrangement, sequence reads were collapsed and filtered. For each sample, productive Simpson clonality was calculated by taking the square root of Simpson's diversity index across productive rearrangements. TCRdb took this table from immuneACCESS and kept in-frame rearrangements with V and J called. Such tables lack part of the clones; where checked against another copy, unresolved V genes explain under half of the gap, and the rest is unexplained. V and J calls and clone size are those listed in that table; D and trimming were worked out from the DNA. This sample has around 180,000 clones in its table, and over 65% of those were observed once. Of the sample, less than 3% falls within the top ten clones.

Findings and caveats that apply to the study as a whole: Clinical and demographic metadata were provided uncurated, with the amount varying by source and participant.

For this clone: It has no known antigen specificity. No base-level quality is on record; no much larger clone is a single base apart.

The source of this sequence is a woman older than 75 with acute or convalescent COVID-19. Recombination joined TRBV4-2 with TRBJ2-5; 7 bases in the middle match TRBD1. Sequenced sample: peripheral blood. CDR3 region: CASSQAQGEYWETQYF. The sequenced DNA: TGTGCCAGCAGCCAAGCCCAGGGGGAGTATTGGGAGACCCAGTACTTC.